This T cell receptor (beta chain) was identified in a study of T-cell reconstitution after alpha-beta-depleted transplantation in children. Construction of the TCRbeta library involved unique molecular identifiers. TCRdb passed the PCR reads through MiXCR, listing each CDR3 protein once. The data contain about 870,000 distinct CDR3 sequences, roughly 15% of them singletons. The sample holds a few counts of this clonotype. This CDR3 region has 14 residues. Germline V gene lookup returns CDR1 LGHDT and CDR2 YNNKEL (reference sequence). The V gene lost 3 bases and the J gene lost 3 bases, with 12 bases spanning the gap.

This TCR derives from a male patient younger than 18 who had a stem cell transplant for acute lymphoblastic leukemia, so the T cells may come from the graft donor. This chain links TRBV3-1 with TRBJ2-7; D possibly uses TRBD1 or TRBD2 (5 bases each). The specimen was PBMCs, mostly from graft donor cells, collected 360 days after TCRalphabeta/CD19-depleted stem cell transplant. DNA for the CDR3: TGTGCCAGCAGCCATGGGGCGGGCGACTACGAGCAGTACTTC. Protein product: CASSHGAGDYEQYF.